This entry lists 8 T cell receptor beta chains sequenced from one sample in a study of blood T cell repertoires in COVID-19. Profiling relied on immunoSEQ multiplex PCR, and the TCRdb table lists in-frame clones only, not all of them. Altogether tens of thousands of clones are present, approximately 85% being singletons, with the ten largest covering about 4.6%. The sample consisted of peripheral blood. The receptor set was obtained from a human donor in a cohort sampled during active COVID-19.

The chain joins TRBV7-6 to TRBJ2-1; no reliable D call. CDR1 SGHVS and CDR2 FNYEAQ come from the germline V gene. Between the trimmed V and J ends, which lost 2 bases and 7 bases, there was a span of 12 bases. CDR3 size: 14 residues. Here the CDR3 DNA reads TGTGCCAGCAGCTTAATTAGGTCAGCGAATGAGCAGTTCTTC. It yields the protein CASSLIRSANEQFF.

V gene TRBV20-1 combines with J gene TRBJ2-3; D ambiguous. The CDR3 has 10 residues. CDR1 is DFQATT, CDR2 SNEGSKA, per germline (reference sequence). V shed 4 bases and J shed 4 bases, with 3 bases lying between them. CDR3 bases: TGCAGTGCTACCGCAGATACGCAGTATTTT. As protein: CSATADTQYF.

This clone was counted a single time. CDR3 nucleotides: TGTGCCAGCAGTGTGGATCTTCGGAGATCCTACAATGAGCAGTTCTTC. Its translation: CASSVDLRRSYNEQFF. The V gene is TRBV6-1, the J gene TRBJ2-1; unclear D gene. The CDR3 is 16 residues long. Trimming left V 4 bases short and J 1 base short, with 14 bases between. Germline V gives CDR1 MNHNS, CDR2 SASEGT.

The CDR3 region is CASSQGTGSPYEQYF. CDR3 sequence (DNA): TGCGCCAGCAGCCAAGGAACAGGGAGTCCCTACGAGCAGTACTTC. The gene calls are TRBV4-1 and TRBJ2-7, with a tentative D call TRBD1 (6 bases). CDR3 size: 15 residues. With 1 base removed from V and 2 bases from J, the gap between germline ends came to 12 bases. Germline values: CDR1 MGHRA, CDR2 YSYEKL.

The chain employs TRBV3-1 (or the pseudogene TRBV3-2) and TRBJ2-1; TRBD2 might be the D (6 bases). Trimming left V 1 base short and J 8 bases short, with 12 bases between. The CDR3 length is 14 residues. Per the germline V gene, CDR1 is LGHDT and CDR2 is YNNKEL (reference sequence). This chain's CDR3 is CASSQGLVADEQFF. The CDR3 coding sequence is TGTGCCAGCAGCCAAGGACTAGTGGCGGATGAGCAGTTCTTC.

The chain links TRBV19 to TRBJ2-1; 15 nucleotides line up with TRBD2. Per germline, CDR1 LNHDA and CDR2 SQIVND (reference sequence). Trimming cost V 6 bases and J 6 bases; bases outside gene matches: 6. The CDR3 is made up of 16 amino acids. CDR3 residues: CASSDPGLAGGNEQFF. In DNA, the CDR3 is TGTGCCAGTAGCGACCCGGGACTAGCGGGAGGCAATGAGCAGTTCTTC.

The V gene is TRBV28, the J gene TRBJ2-7, with 9 nucleotides matching TRBD2. The CDR3 length is 17 residues. Trimming took 5 bases from V and 7 from J; bases not matched to a gene: 18. In germline, CDR1 is MDHEN, CDR2 SYDVKM. The DNA for the CDR3 is TGTGCCAGCAGTCTTTATAGCGGGGGTAACTCCGGGAGTGAGCAGTACTTC. It encodes CASSLYSGGNSGSEQYF.

This clone has a handful of counts. This chain connects TRBV6-5 to TRBJ1-5; TRBD1 matches 7 bases. The germline gives CDR1 MNHEY, CDR2 SVGAGI. The CDR3 runs to 14 residues. Germline trimming cut 2 bases from V and 5 bases from J; bases unmatched to any gene: 3. The CDR3: CASSYKGAHQPQHF. For the CDR3, the DNA is TGTGCCAGCAGTTACAAGGGGGCTCATCAGCCCCAGCATTTT.